This TCR beta chain was retrieved from a study of T cells after yellow fever vaccination. Study observations and caveats: The booster response re-showed most primary clones: around 97% CD4, approximately 86% CD8.

TCRdb ran MiXCR on the 5' RACE reads and lists one entry per CDR3 protein. The table records 25,000 to 35,000 distinct CDR3 sequences, approximately 4.4% of them present only once. This clonotype came up many times. The antigen is undetermined. This CDR3 has 16 amino acids. Germline CDR1 SGHTA, CDR2 FQGNSA. Trimming pared 1 base from V and 1 base from J, leaving 13 bases between. The origin of this receptor is a man aged 25-40 years who received the YFV17D yellow fever vaccine. V gene TRBV7-2 combines with J gene TRBJ2-5; maybe TRBD2 (6 bases). Sequenced here: CD8+ T cells sorted from PBMCs, sampled 5 days after the yellow fever booster vaccination. CDR3 loop: CASSLVGGDFQETQYF. CDR3 nucleotides: TGTGCCAGCAGCTTAGTCGGCGGGGACTTCCAAGAGACCCAGTACTTC.